These 29 T cell receptor beta chains share one sample of origin, sequenced in a study of response to subunit inactivated influenza vaccine. In TCRdb, the RT-PCR reads were re-called with MiXCR into one record per CDR3 protein. In the table there are roughly 650,000 distinct CDR3 sequences, about 15% of which are singletons. The input for sequencing was PBMCs from blood, taken 14 to 15 days before vaccination. These TCRs come from a man aged 50 to 60 who received an inactivated influenza vaccine.

The chain employs TRBV29-1 and TRBJ2-1; 11 bases align to TRBD2. Germline CDR1 is SQVTM and CDR2 is ANQGSEA. The CDR3 is 15 residues long. Trimming removed 6 bases from V and 3 bases from J; junction bases left unmatched: 7. CDR3 coding DNA: TGCAGCGTGTCCGGGACTAGCGGAGGCTACAATGAGCAGTTCTTC. It is translated as CSVSGTSGGYNEQFF.

This clonotype was counted ten times or more. The rearrangement joins TRBV9 to TRBJ2-7, with no clear D. The CDR3 runs to 15 residues. Trimming shortened V by 0 bases and J by 0 bases, and 10 bases separated the two germline ends. Germline V gene sequence: CDR1 SGDLS, CDR2 YYNGEE. The CDR3 nucleotides are TGTGCCAGCAGCGTAGAAGGGCACCGCTCCTACGAGCAGTACTTC. Its protein is CASSVEGHRSYEQYF.

This clonotype was seen at least ten times. The chain employs TRBV4-3 and TRBJ1-1; D is perhaps TRBD1 (6 bases). Germline V lookup: CDR1 LGHNA, CDR2 YSLEER. Between the trimmed V and J ends, which lost 0 bases and 0 bases, there was a span of 17 bases. The CDR3 spans 18 residues. In DNA, the CDR3 is TGCGCCAGCAGCCAAGATGATTGGGGACGGACAGTGAACACTGAAGCTTTCTTT. Its translation is CASSQDDWGRTVNTEAFF.

The J gene is TRBJ2-1, the V gene TRBV11-2; D gene ambiguous. In germline, CDR1 is SGHAT, CDR2 FQNNGV. Trimming cost V 1 base and J 0 bases, with 19 bases left between them. The CDR3 runs to 19 residues. The CDR3 bases are TGTGCCAGCAGCTTAGTGGCTAGTTCCGCATCGGGCTCCTACAATGAGCAGTTCTTC. Its protein is CASSLVASSASGSYNEQFF.

At least ten counts were recorded for this clonotype. The J gene is TRBJ1-2, the V gene TRBV4-2; D is undetermined. This CDR3 region has 18 residues. Germline CDR1 LGHNA, CDR2 YNFKEQ. V was shortened by 0 bases and J by 2 bases, with 19 bases between the two germline ends. The CDR3 loop is CASSQDRVGFGSNYGYTF. The CDR3, as DNA: TGTGCCAGCAGCCAAGATCGGGTGGGATTCGGTAGCAACTATGGCTACACCTTC.

This clonotype was observed a handful of times. This chain joins TRBV11-2 and TRBJ1-6; 9 bases fit TRBD1. This CDR3 is built from 15 residues. V lost 3 bases and J lost 9; bases outside the gene matches: 6. Germline CDR1 is SGHAT and CDR2 is FQNNGV. The CDR3 sequence is CASSFPGTGLSPLHF. CDR3 nucleotides: TGTGCCAGCAGCTTCCCTGGGACAGGGCTTTCACCCCTCCACTTT.

Ten or more counts support this clonotype. The chain uses TRBV20-1 and TRBJ1-5; D may be TRBD1 (5 bases). The V end lost 4 bases, the J end lost 5 bases, and 18 bases lay between the germline ends. This CDR3 spans 15 amino acids. Germline V gene lookup returns CDR1 DFQATT and CDR2 SNEGSKA (reference sequence). CDR3 DNA sequence: TGCAGTGCTAAGTCAGGTTCAGGGTCCGATCAGCCCCAGCATTTT. Its translation is CSAKSGSGSDQPQHF.

This clonotype turned up a few times. The chain joins TRBV7-8 to TRBJ1-3; 7 bases map to TRBD1. CDR3 length equals 18 residues. Germline lookup yields CDR1 SGHVS and CDR2 FQNEAQ. Trimming took 5 bases from V and 1 from J; bases not matched to a gene: 14. The CDR3 DNA is TGTGCCAGCAGCCTACGACAGGGTGCAGTTTTTTCTGGAAACACCATATATTTT. Encoded protein: CASSLRQGAVFSGNTIYF.

In its sample, this clonotype was seen many times. The rearrangement links TRBV20-1 to TRBJ2-5, with D perhaps matching TRBD2 (5 bases). V gave up 5 bases and J gave up 4 bases, with 11 bases separating them. Germline V lookup: CDR1 DFQATT, CDR2 SNEGSKA (reference sequence). The CDR3 covers 12 residues. Here the CDR3 reads CSAPGLGETQYF. The CDR3 DNA reads as TGCAGTGCTCCAGGACTGGGAGAGACCCAGTACTTC.

The chain has TRBV12-3 or TRBV12-4 and TRBJ1-5, with D possibly TRBD1 on 5 matching bases. The length of the CDR3 is 15 residues. V dropped 3 bases and J dropped 1 base, with 10 bases sitting between them. The CDR3, as DNA: TGTGCCAGCAGTTTGAGACAGATGAGCAATCAGCCCCAGCATTTT. Translating gives CASSLRQMSNQPQHF.

This clonotype has at least ten counts. The chain joins TRBV9 to TRBJ2-2, with D uncertain. CDR1 is SGDLS and CDR2 is YYNGEE in the germline V gene. With 0 bases removed from V and 1 base from J, the gap between germline ends came to 1 base. The CDR3 contains 13 residues. The CDR3 region is CASSVGNTGELFF. In DNA, the CDR3 is TGTGCCAGCAGCGTAGGGAACACCGGGGAGCTGTTTTTT. The whole variable domain, filled in from reference TRBV9 and TRBJ2-2, reads DSGVTQTPKHLITATGQRVTLRCSPRSGDLSVYWYQQSLDQGLQFLIQYYNGEERAKGNILERFSAQQFPDLHSELNLSSLELGDSALYFCASSVGNTGELFFGEGSRLTVL.

The chain combines TRBV12-3 or TRBV12-4 with TRBJ1-3, with 9 bases matching TRBD1. The trim removed 8 bases at V and 0 bases at J, leaving 17 bases unmatched. The CDR3 is made up of 19 amino acids. CDR3 sequence (DNA): TGTGCCAGCCGAGCCGTGGACAGGGGCTTGCTCTTCTCTGGAAACACCATATATTTT. Its translation: CASRAVDRGLLFSGNTIYF.

This clonotype showed up just a few times. The chain joins TRBV20-1 to TRBJ2-5, with D possibly TRBD2 on 6 matching bases. V gave up 6 bases and J gave up 5 bases, with 19 bases separating them. Germline lookup yields CDR1 DFQATT and CDR2 SNEGSKA (reference sequence). The length of the CDR3 is 14 residues. The CDR3 here is CSATTRDGGETQYF. CDR3 nucleotide sequence: TGCAGTGCAACCACCAGGGATGGGGGGGAGACCCAGTACTTC.

This clonotype came up a few times. The chain employs TRBV5-1 and TRBJ2-3; tentative D call: TRBD1 (6 bases). This CDR3 contains 17 residues. Trimming took 1 base from V and 0 from J, leaving 15 bases between them. Germline CDR1 is SGHRS and CDR2 is YFSETQ. DNA for the CDR3: TGCGCCAGCAGCTTGCCAGGACAGTCCCATAGCACAGATACGCAGTATTTT. It is translated as CASSLPGQSHSTDTQYF.

V is TRBV20-1 and J is TRBJ1-6; D uncertain. The length of the CDR3 is 12 residues. Deletions cut 4 bases from V and 8 bases from J, with 9 bases between. Germline V lookup: CDR1 DFQATT, CDR2 SNEGSKA (reference sequence). CDR3 in DNA: TGCAGTGCTAACCCCTTTGATTCACCCCTCCACTTT. Amino acids: CSANPFDSPLHF.

The CDR3 coding sequence is TGTGCCAGCAGCCAAGAGACTAGCAACACCGGGGAGCTGTTTTTT. This gives the protein CASSQETSNTGELFF. V usage is TRBV4-2 and J usage is TRBJ2-2, with 7 nucleotides matching TRBD2. The CDR3 is 15 amino acids. The V gene end was trimmed by 0 bases and the J gene end by 2 bases; junction bases not matched to a gene: 0. Germline assignment: CDR1 LGHNA and CDR2 YNFKEQ.

This clonotype has only a few counts. V usage is TRBV29-1 and J usage is TRBJ2-1, with a possible D match to TRBD2 (6 bases). CDR1 and CDR2 from the germline V gene are SQVTM and ANQGSEA. The CDR3 is made up of 13 amino acids. Trimming cost V 5 bases and J 3 bases, with 11 bases left between them. The CDR3 sequence: CSVRMDYYNEQFF. Written as DNA, the CDR3 is TGCAGCGTTCGAATGGACTACTACAATGAGCAGTTCTTC.

This clonotype was picked up a small number of times. This chain joins TRBV29-1 and TRBJ2-3; no clear D gene. Germline CDR1 and CDR2: SQVTM and ANQGSEA. This CDR3 has 15 residues. The ends were cut back, 7 bases at V and 4 bases at J, with 21 bases in the middle. The CDR3 DNA follows: TGCAGCGCTGTTTTCGACTTGGGGTGGCCAGATACGCAGTATTTT. This gives the protein CSAVFDLGWPDTQYF.

The rearrangement links TRBV27 to TRBJ2-2, with D possibly being TRBD1 or TRBD2 (5 bases each). The germline gives CDR1 MNHEY, CDR2 SMNVEV (reference sequence). The CDR3 consists of 13 residues. Trimming cost V 6 bases and J 7 bases, with 12 bases left between them. CDR3 nucleotide sequence: TGTGCCAGCAGGGGGGTCCCGGTCGGGGAGCTGTTTTTT. The encoded protein is CASRGVPVGELFF.

This clonotype appeared many times. V usage is TRBV20-1 and J usage is TRBJ1-5; maybe TRBD1 (5 bases). This CDR3 is 14 amino acids long. Germline V gene data show CDR1 as DFQATT and CDR2 as SNEGSKA (reference sequence). V was clipped by 4 bases and J by 4 bases, with 14 bases between them. The CDR3 nucleotides are TGCAGTGCTACCATGGGGCCGCCGAATCAGCCCCAGCATTTT. Its protein is CSATMGPPNQPQHF.

The J gene is TRBJ2-7, the V gene TRBV20-1; 9 nucleotides agree with TRBD2. CDR3 length equals 13 residues. The V segment lost 5 bases and the J segment 7 bases; nucleotides outside the gene matches: 9. Germline V gives CDR1 DFQATT, CDR2 SNEGSKA (reference sequence). Here the CDR3 DNA reads TGCAGTGCTGGAGTAGCGGGAGCTGGGGAGCAGTACTTC. Translation: CSAGVAGAGEQYF.

This clonotype has just one count. A much bigger clone sits one base away, suggesting this may be a read error. The J gene is TRBJ2-2, the V gene TRBV10-3; either TRBD1 or TRBD2 may fit D (5 bases each). The germline V gene has CDR1 ENHRY and CDR2 SYGVKD. With 7 bases removed from V and 5 bases from J, the gap between germline ends came to 11 bases. The CDR3 loop spans 13 amino acids. CDR3 protein: CAINGGPTGELFF. The CDR3 coding sequence is TGTGCCATCAATGGGGGACCAACCGGGGAGCTGTTTTTT.

This clonotype was observed a handful of times. V usage is TRBV3-1 and J usage is TRBJ2-7; the D gene is possibly TRBD2 (5 bases). The CDR3 is 11 residues long. The V end was cut by 1 base, the J end by 7 bases, with 5 bases between. CDR1 and CDR2 from the germline V gene are LGHDT and YNNKEL (reference sequence). The CDR3 sequence: CASSQAGEQYF. In nucleotides, the CDR3 is TGTGCCAGCAGCCAAGCGGGGGAGCAGTACTTC.

This clonotype has a count of ten or more. The chain employs TRBV12-3 or TRBV12-4 and TRBJ2-5; D is uncertain. This CDR3 is 13 amino acids long. Trimming cost V 3 bases and J 6 bases, with 11 bases left between them. This CDR3 is CASSFSEEQTQYF. The CDR3 DNA follows: TGTGCCAGCAGTTTCTCAGAGGAACAGACCCAGTACTTC.

This clonotype has only a few counts. This chain links TRBV10-3 with TRBJ2-5; 8 bases map to TRBD1. This CDR3 has 12 amino acids. In germline, CDR1 is ENHRY, CDR2 SYGVKD. The V and J ends lost 11 bases and 1 base, in that order; junction bases with no gene match: 3. The CDR3 DNA sequence: TGTGCCTCGGGACAGGTCCAAGAGACCCAGTACTTC. The encoded protein is CASGQVQETQYF.

The chain uses TRBV9 and TRBJ1-2; the match to TRBD1 covers 10 bases. The length of the CDR3 is 15 residues. Trimming removed 3 bases from V and 7 bases from J; junction bases left unmatched: 9. Germline CDR1 SGDLS, CDR2 YYNGEE. CDR3 residues: CASSAPTGGFAGYTF. In DNA, the CDR3 is TGTGCCAGCAGCGCACCGACAGGGGGCTTCGCTGGCTACACCTTC. The whole variable domain, remainder taken from reference TRBV9 and TRBJ1-2, is DSGVTQTPKHLITATGQRVTLRCSPRSGDLSVYWYQQSLDQGLQFLIQYYNGEERAKGNILERFSAQQFPDLHSELNLSSLELGDSALYFCASSAPTGGFAGYTFGSGTRLTVV.

This clonotype was observed a few times. The V gene is TRBV28, the J gene TRBJ1-1; 7 nucleotides line up with TRBD1. Trimming removed 6 bases from V and 0 bases from J; junction bases left unmatched: 7. Germline values: CDR1 MDHEN, CDR2 SYDVKM. The CDR3 is 15 amino acids. The CDR3, as DNA: TGTGCCAGCAGATTAAAACAGGGGTTGAACACTGAAGCTTTCTTT. It translates to CASRLKQGLNTEAFF.

The chain joins TRBV5-6 to TRBJ2-1; no firm D call. Trimming cost V 0 bases and J 4 bases, with 8 bases left between them. Per germline, CDR1 SGHDT and CDR2 YYEEEE. The CDR3 is 14 amino acids. CDR3 DNA sequence: TGTGCCAGCAGCTTGGGGACCCTATACAATGAGCAGTTCTTC. This sequence encodes CASSLGTLYNEQFF. The complete variable domain, with remaining parts taken from reference TRBV5-6 and TRBJ2-1, reads DAGVTQSPTHLIKTRGQQVTLRCSPKSGHDTVSWYQQALGQGPQFIFQYYEEEERQRGNFPDRFSGHQFPNYSSELNVNALLLGDSALYLCASSLGTLYNEQFFGPGTRLTVL.

The CDR3, as DNA: TGTGCCATCAGTGAGAGAAGCGGACTAGCGGGATACACCGGGGAGCTGTTTTTT. Translating it yields CAISERSGLAGYTGELFF. The V and J genes are TRBV10-3 and TRBJ2-2; 12 bases fit TRBD2. V lost 2 bases and J lost 3; bases outside the gene matches: 7. This CDR3 contains 18 residues. The germline gives CDR1 ENHRY, CDR2 SYGVKD.